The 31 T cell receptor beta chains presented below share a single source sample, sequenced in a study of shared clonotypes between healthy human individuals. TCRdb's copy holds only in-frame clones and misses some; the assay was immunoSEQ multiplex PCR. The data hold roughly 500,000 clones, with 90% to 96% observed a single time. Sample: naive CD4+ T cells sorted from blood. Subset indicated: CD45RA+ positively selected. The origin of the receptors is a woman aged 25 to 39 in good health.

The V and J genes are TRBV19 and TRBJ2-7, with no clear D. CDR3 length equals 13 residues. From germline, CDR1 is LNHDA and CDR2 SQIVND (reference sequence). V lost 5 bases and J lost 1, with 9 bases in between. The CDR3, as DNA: TGTGCCAGTAGTGATCTAAATTCCTACGAGCAGTACTTC. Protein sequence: CASSDLNSYEQYF.

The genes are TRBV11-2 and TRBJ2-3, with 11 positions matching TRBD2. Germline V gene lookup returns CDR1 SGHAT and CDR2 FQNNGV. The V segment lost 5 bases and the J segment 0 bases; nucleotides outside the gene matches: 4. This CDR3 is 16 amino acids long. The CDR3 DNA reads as TGTGCCAGCAGCGTCGTAGCGGGAGGGAGCACAGATACGCAGTATTTT. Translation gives CASSVVAGGSTDTQYF.

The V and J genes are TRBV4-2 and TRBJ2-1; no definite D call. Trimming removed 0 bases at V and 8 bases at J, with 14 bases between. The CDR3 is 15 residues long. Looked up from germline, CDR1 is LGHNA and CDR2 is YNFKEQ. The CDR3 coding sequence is TGTGCCAGCAGCCAAGATAGAACAGTCAGATATGAGCAGTTCTTC. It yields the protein CASSQDRTVRYEQFF.

The CDR3 sequence is CASKSEGHYGYTF. CDR3 sequence (DNA): TGTGCCAGTAAATCGGAGGGACACTATGGCTACACCTTC. The rearrangement uses TRBV18 and TRBJ1-2; D might be TRBD1 (5 bases). CDR1 is KGHSH and CDR2 is LQKENI in the germline V gene. The germline V and J ends were trimmed by 9 bases and 3 bases, with 14 bases remaining between them. This CDR3 is built from 13 residues. The variable domain in full, completed from reference TRBV18 and TRBJ1-2, reads NAGVMQNPRHLVRRRGQEARLRCSPMKGHSHVYWYRQLPEEGLKFMVYLQKENIIDESGMPKERFSAEFPKEGPSILRIQQVVRGDSAAYFCASKSEGHYGYTFGSGTRLTVV.

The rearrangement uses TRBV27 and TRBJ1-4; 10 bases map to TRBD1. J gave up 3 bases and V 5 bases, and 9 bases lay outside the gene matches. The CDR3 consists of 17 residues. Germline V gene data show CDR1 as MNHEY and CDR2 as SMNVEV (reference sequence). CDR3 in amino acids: CASSRQGATIANEKLFF. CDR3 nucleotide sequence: TGTGCCAGCAGTCGACAGGGGGCAACCATAGCTAATGAAAAACTGTTTTTT.

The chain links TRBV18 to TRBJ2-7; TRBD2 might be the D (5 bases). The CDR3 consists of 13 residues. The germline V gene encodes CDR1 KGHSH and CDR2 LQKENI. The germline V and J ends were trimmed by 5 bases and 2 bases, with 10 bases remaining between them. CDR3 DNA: TGTGCCAGCTCAAATACGGGGACCTACGAGCAGTACTTC. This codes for CASSNTGTYEQYF.

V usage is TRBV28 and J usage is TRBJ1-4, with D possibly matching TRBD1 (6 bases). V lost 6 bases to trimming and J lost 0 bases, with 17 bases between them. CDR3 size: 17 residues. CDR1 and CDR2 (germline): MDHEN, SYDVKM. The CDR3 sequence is CASSPAGQTATNEKLFF. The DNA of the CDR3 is TGTGCCAGCAGCCCGGCGGGACAAACTGCAACTAATGAAAAACTGTTTTTT.

The CDR3 reads CASSHKLAGTDTQYF. DNA for the CDR3: TGCGCCAGCAGCCATAAACTAGCGGGCACAGATACGCAGTATTTT. The chain couples TRBV5-1 to TRBJ2-3; TRBD2 aligns across 8 bases. The trim removed 4 bases at V and 1 base at J, leaving 5 bases unmatched. Germline V CDR1 and CDR2: SGHRS, YFSETQ. This CDR3 is 15 amino acids long.

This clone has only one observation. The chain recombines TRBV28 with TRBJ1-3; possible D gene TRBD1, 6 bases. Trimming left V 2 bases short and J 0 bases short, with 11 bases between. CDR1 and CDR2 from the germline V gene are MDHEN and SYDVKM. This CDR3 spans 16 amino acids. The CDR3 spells CASSLLGGVSGNTIYF. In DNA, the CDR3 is TGTGCCAGCAGTTTACTGGGGGGCGTCTCTGGAAACACCATATATTTT.

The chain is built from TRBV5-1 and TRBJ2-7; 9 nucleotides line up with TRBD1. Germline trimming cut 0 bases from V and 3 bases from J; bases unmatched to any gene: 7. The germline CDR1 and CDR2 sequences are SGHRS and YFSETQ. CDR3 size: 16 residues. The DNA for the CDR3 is TGCGCCAGCAGCTTGGAGCTGGCGGACAGGGGCTACGAGCAGTACTTC. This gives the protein CASSLELADRGYEQYF.

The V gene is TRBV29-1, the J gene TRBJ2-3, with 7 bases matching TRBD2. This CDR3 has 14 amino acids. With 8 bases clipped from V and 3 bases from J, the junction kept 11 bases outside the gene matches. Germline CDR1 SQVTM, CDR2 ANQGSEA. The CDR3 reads CSFPASGLTDTQYF. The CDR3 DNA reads TGCAGCTTCCCTGCTAGCGGACTAACAGATACGCAGTATTTT.

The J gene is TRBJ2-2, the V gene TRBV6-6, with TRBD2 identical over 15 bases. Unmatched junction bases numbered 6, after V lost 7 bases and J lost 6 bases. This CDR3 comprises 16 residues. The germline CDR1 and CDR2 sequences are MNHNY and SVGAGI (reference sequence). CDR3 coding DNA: TGTGCCAGCATCCGGACTAGCGGGAGGGGAGCCGGGGAGCTGTTTTTT. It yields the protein CASIRTSGRGAGELFF.

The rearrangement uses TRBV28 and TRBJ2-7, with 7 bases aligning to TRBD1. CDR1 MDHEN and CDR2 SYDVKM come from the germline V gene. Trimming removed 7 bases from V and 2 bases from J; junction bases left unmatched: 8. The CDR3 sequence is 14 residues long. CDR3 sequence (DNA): TGTGCCAGCACCCCCGGACAGGTCACCTACGAGCAGTACTTC. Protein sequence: CASTPGQVTYEQYF.

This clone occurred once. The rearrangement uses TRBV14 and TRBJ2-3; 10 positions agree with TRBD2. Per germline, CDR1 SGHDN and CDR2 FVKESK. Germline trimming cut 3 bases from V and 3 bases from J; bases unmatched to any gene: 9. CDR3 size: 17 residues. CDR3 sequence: CASSHQLAGRLTDTQYF. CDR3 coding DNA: TGTGCCAGCAGCCACCAACTAGCGGGGCGACTTACAGATACGCAGTATTTT.

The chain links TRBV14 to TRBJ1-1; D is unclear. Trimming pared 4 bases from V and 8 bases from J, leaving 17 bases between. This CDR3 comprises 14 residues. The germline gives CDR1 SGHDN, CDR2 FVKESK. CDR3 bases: TGTGCCAGCAGCCTGATAGTTCCTTCGGGCGAAGCTTTCTTT. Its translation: CASSLIVPSGEAFF.

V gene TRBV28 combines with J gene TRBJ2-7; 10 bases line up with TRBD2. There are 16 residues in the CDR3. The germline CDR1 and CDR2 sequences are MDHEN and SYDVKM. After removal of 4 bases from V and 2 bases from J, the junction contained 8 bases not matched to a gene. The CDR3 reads CASSSGASGRTYEQYF. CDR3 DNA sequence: TGTGCCAGCAGTTCTGGGGCTAGCGGGAGAACCTACGAGCAGTACTTC.

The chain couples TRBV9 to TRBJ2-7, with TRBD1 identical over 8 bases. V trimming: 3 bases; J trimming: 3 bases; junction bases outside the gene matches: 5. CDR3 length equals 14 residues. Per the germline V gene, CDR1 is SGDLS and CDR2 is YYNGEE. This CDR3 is CASSGSTGGYEQYF. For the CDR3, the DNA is TGTGCCAGCAGCGGGAGTACAGGGGGCTACGAGCAGTACTTC.

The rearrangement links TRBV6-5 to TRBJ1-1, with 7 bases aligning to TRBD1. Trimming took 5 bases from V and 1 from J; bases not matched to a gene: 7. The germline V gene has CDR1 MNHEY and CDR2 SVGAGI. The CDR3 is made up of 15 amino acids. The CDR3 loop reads CASSRQGTTNTEAFF. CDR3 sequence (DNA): TGTGCCAGCAGTCGACAGGGCACCACGAACACTGAAGCTTTCTTT.

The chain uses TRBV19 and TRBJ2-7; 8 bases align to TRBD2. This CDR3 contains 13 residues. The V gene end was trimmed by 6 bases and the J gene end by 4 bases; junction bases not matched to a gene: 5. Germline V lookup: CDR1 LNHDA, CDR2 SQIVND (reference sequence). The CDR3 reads CASRREGEYEQYF. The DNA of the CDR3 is TGTGCCAGTAGACGGGAGGGTGAGTACGAGCAGTACTTC.

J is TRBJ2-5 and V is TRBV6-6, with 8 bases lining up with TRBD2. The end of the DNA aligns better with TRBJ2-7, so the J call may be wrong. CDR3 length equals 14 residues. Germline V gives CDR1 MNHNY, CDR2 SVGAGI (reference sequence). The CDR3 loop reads CASSYMGTSYEQYF. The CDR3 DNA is TGTGCCAGCAGTTATATGGGGACTAGCTACGAGCAGTACTTC.

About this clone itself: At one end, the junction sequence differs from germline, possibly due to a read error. The CDR3 region is CASSHQNTDGLYGYTF. CDR3 in DNA: TGCGCCAGCAGCCACCAGAATACTGACGGTCTCTATGGCTACACCTTC. The rearrangement joins TRBV7-3 to TRBJ1-2; D is unresolved. There are 16 residues in the CDR3. In germline, CDR1 is SGHTA, CDR2 FQGTGA.

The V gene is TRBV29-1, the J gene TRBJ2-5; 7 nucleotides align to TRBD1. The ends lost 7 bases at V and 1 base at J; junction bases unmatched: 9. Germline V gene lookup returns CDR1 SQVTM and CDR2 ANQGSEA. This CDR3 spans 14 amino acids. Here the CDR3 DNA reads TGCAGCGCAAGACAGGGAAGGGGCCAAGAGACCCAGTACTTC. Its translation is CSARQGRGQETQYF.

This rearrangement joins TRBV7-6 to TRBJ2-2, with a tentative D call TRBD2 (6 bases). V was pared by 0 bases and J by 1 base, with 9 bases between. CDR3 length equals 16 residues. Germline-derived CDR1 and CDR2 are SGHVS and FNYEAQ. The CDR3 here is CASSLASGENTGELFF. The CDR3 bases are TGTGCCAGCAGCTTAGCTAGCGGAGAGAACACCGGGGAGCTGTTTTTT. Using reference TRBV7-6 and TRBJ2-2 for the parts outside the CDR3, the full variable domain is GAGVSQSPRYKVTKRGQDVALRCDPISGHVSLYWYRQALGQGPEFLTYFNYEAQQDKSGLPNDRFSAERPEGSISTLTIQRTEQRDSAMYRCASSLASGENTGELFFGEGSRLTVL.

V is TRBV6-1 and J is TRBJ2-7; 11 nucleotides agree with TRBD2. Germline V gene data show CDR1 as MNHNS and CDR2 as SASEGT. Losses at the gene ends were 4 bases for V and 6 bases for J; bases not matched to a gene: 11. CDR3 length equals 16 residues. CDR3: CASSVAGGALGAEQYF. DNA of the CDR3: TGTGCCAGCAGTGTAGCGGGAGGGGCCCTGGGAGCCGAGCAGTACTTC.

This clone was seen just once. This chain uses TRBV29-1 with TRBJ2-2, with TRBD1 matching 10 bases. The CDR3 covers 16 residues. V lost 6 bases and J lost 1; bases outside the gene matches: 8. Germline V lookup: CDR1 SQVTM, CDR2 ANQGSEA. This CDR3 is CSVRQGAAKNTGELFF. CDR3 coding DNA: TGCAGCGTGCGACAGGGGGCAGCTAAGAACACCGGGGAGCTGTTTTTT.

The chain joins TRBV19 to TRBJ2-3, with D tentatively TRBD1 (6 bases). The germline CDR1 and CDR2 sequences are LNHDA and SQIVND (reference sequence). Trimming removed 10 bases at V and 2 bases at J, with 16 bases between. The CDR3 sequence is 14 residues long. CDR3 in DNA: TGTGCCAATCCGGACAGCCCTTCCACAGATACGCAGTATTTT. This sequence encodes CANPDSPSTDTQYF.

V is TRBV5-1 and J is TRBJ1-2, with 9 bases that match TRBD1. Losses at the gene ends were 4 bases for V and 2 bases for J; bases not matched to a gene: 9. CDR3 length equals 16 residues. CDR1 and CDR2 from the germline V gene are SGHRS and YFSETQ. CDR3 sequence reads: CASSVGSGTGNYGYTF. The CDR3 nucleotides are TGCGCCAGCAGCGTAGGTTCCGGGACAGGGAACTATGGCTACACCTTC.

CDR3 sequence: CASSEVFVEKLFF. CDR3 coding DNA: TGTGCCAGCAGTGAAGTGTTCGTGGAAAAACTGTTTTTT. The genes are TRBV6-1 and TRBJ1-4; D gene ambiguous. The CDR3 is made up of 13 amino acids. V dropped 1 base and J dropped 8 bases, with 8 bases sitting between them. Germline V CDR1 and CDR2: MNHNS, SASEGT.

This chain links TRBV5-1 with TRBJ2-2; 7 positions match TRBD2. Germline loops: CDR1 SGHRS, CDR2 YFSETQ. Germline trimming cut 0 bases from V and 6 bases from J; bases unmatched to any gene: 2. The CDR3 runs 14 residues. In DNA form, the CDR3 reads TGCGCCAGCAGCTTGGTCGCGGGGGCCGGGGAGCTGTTTTTT. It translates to CASSLVAGAGELFF.

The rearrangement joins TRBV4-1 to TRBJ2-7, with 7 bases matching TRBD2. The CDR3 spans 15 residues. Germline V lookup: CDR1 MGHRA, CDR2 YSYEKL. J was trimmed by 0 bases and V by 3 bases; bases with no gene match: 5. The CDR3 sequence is CASSHPGGSSYEQYF. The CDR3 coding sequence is TGCGCCAGCAGCCACCCAGGCGGGAGCTCCTACGAGCAGTACTTC.

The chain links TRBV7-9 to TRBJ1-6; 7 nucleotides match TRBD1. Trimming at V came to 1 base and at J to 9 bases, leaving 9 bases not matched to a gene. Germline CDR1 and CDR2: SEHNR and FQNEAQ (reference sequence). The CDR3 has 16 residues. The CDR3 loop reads CASSLGSTGRGSPLHF. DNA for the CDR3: TGTGCCAGCAGCTTAGGTTCGACAGGGCGAGGTTCACCCCTCCACTTT.